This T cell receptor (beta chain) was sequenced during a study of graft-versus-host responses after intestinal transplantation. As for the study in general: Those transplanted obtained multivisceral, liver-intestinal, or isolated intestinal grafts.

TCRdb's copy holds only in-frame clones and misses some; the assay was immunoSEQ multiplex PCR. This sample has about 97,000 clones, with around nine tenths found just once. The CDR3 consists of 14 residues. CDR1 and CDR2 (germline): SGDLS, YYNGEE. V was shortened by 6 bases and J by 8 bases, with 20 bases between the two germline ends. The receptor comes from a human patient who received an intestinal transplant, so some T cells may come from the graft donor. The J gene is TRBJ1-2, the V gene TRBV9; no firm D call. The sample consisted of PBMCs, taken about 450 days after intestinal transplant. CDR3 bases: TGTGCCAGCACTCCGGGCGTAGCCCTGGGGGGCTACACCTTC. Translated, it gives CASTPGVALGGYTF. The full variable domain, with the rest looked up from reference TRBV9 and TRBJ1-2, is DSGVTQTPKHLITATGQRVTLRCSPRSGDLSVYWYQQSLDQGLQFLIQYYNGEERAKGNILERFSAQQFPDLHSELNLSSLELGDSALYFCASTPGVALGGYTFGSGTRLTVV.